The 13 T cell receptor beta chains given below trace back to one sample, sequenced in a study of tumor-infiltrating lymphocytes in oesophageal squamous cell carcinoma. TCRdb redid the calling of the PCR reads with MiXCR, one entry per CDR3 protein. This table has 20,000 or so distinct CDR3 sequences, over 40% appearing once. The sample taken for sequencing was normal esophageal tissue next to the tumor. These receptor sequences come from a male donor with esophageal squamous cell carcinoma.

This clonotype occurred many times. At one of its ends the junction is not consistent with the germline gene, which may arise from a read error. The J gene is TRBJ2-5, the V gene TRBV27; D gene uncertain. Judging by the DNA end, TRBJ2-7 fits better; the J call may be wrong. The CDR3 spans 15 residues. Germline assignment: CDR1 MNHEY and CDR2 SMNVEV (reference sequence). The CDR3 bases are TGTGCCAGCAGTATATCCGGGCTCCTGGGTTACGAGCAGTACTTC. Protein product: CASSISGLLGYEQYF.

The rearrangement links TRBV7-2 to TRBJ2-3; unclear D gene. The J call is uncertain, as TRBJ2-1 better fits the DNA end. The germline V gene has CDR1 SGHTA and CDR2 FQGNSA. CDR3 length: 10 amino acids. CDR3 sequence (DNA): TGTGCCAGCAGCTTTTACGAGCAGTTCTTC. As protein: CASSFYEQFF.

This clonotype has at least ten counts. In DNA form, the CDR3 reads TGTGCCAGTAGTATAGATCGCGCCGGGACTACAAACAATGAGCAGTTCTTC. This translates into CASSIDRAGTTNNEQFF. The chain uses TRBV19 and TRBJ2-1; 7 bases agree with TRBD2. The CDR3 is 17 residues long. Trimming removed 0 bases from V and 5 bases from J; junction bases left unmatched: 10. The germline gives CDR1 LNHDA, CDR2 SQIVND (reference sequence).

This clonotype was observed at least ten times. This chain joins TRBV6-1 and TRBJ2-7; 8 nucleotides agree with TRBD2. V gave up 10 bases and J gave up 5 bases; unmatched junction bases: 7. Germline lookup yields CDR1 MNHNS and CDR2 SASEGT. This CDR3 is 12 amino acids long. The CDR3 DNA is TGTGCCACCGCGGGGGGACGAGACGAGCAGTACTTC. Translation: CATAGGRDEQYF.

This clonotype was observed a single time. The chain carries TRBV7-3 and TRBJ2-1; maybe TRBD1 (6 bases). Looked up from germline, CDR1 is SGHTA and CDR2 is FQGTGA. There are 17 residues in the CDR3. Trimming left V 4 bases short and J 0 bases short, with 16 bases between. CDR3 sequence reads: CASSSRGNLGSYNEQFF. CDR3 nucleotides: TGTGCCAGCAGCTCAAGGGGGAATCTAGGCTCCTACAATGAGCAGTTCTTC.

V gene TRBV18 combines with J gene TRBJ2-1; TRBD2 might be the D (6 bases). V was shortened by 0 bases and J by 6 bases, with 6 bases between the two germline ends. This CDR3 spans 13 amino acids. Germline CDR1 and CDR2: KGHSH and LQKENI. The CDR3 DNA sequence: TGTGCCAGCTCACCACCGACTAGCAATGAGCAGTTCTTC. Encoded protein: CASSPPTSNEQFF.

Of note for this clonotype: A single base separates this from a much larger clone, so it may be a read error. The chain recombines TRBV19 with TRBJ2-3; no reliable D call. The V gene's germline CDR1 is LNHDA and CDR2 SQIVND (reference sequence). The CDR3 consists of 14 residues. The CDR3 here is CASSIRPSIDTQYF. The CDR3 DNA follows: TGTGCCAGTAGTATAAGACCGAGCATAGATACGCAGTATTTT.

There are many counts of this clonotype. The V gene is TRBV19, the J gene TRBJ2-5, with TRBD2 as a possible D gene (6 bases). The CDR3 extends over 15 amino acids. Germline values: CDR1 LNHDA, CDR2 SQIVND (reference sequence). The V end lost 1 base, the J end lost 1 base, and 10 bases lay between the germline ends. CDR3 residues: CASSIGGGIQETQYF. The CDR3 coding sequence is TGTGCCAGTAGTATAGGGGGCGGGATCCAAGAGACCCAGTACTTC.

This chain links TRBV29-1 with TRBJ1-1; D is uncertain. V was pared by 4 bases and J by 3 bases, with 9 bases between. CDR3 length: 12 residues. Germline-derived CDR1 and CDR2 are SQVTM and ANQGSEA. This CDR3 is CSVVQHDTEAFF. DNA of the CDR3: TGCAGCGTTGTCCAACATGACACTGAAGCTTTCTTT. The full variable domain, its missing parts supplied by reference TRBV29-1 and TRBJ1-1, is SAVISQKPSRDICQRGTSLTIQCQVDSQVTMMFWYRQQPGQSLTLIATANQGSEATYESGFVIDKFPISRPNLTFSTLTVSNMSPEDSSIYLCSVVQHDTEAFFGQGTRLTVV.

This clonotype was seen many times. A read error is possible here, since a much larger clone lies one base away. The CDR3 DNA is TGTGCCAGCAGCTTAGCTAGCGGGAGGGACGATGAGCAGTACTTC. It encodes CASSLASGRDDEQYF. The chain uses TRBV7-9 and TRBJ2-7; 11 bases match TRBD2. Germline V gene lookup returns CDR1 SEHNR and CDR2 FQNEAQ (reference sequence). There are 15 residues in the CDR3. The V and J ends lost 0 bases and 7 bases, in that order; junction bases with no gene match: 5.

This clonotype has more than one count but fewer than ten. The chain is built from TRBV20-1 and TRBJ2-1; 7 positions match TRBD2. The germline CDR1 and CDR2 sequences are DFQATT and SNEGSKA (reference sequence). Trimming took 3 bases from V and 4 from J; bases not matched to a gene: 12. The CDR3 covers 16 residues. This CDR3 is CSASGGTILLYNEQFF. The CDR3 DNA reads as TGCAGTGCTAGTGGCGGGACTATCCTTCTTTACAATGAGCAGTTCTTC.

The rearrangement links TRBV11-1 to TRBJ2-4, with TRBD1 identical over 7 bases. The last part of the DNA fits TRBJ2-5 better; the J call may be wrong. The CDR3 totals 13 residues. The germline V gene has CDR1 SGHAT and CDR2 FQDESV (reference sequence). The CDR3 sequence is CASSPGTVETQYF. The CDR3 nucleotides read TGTGCCAGCAGCCCAGGGACAGTTGAGACCCAGTACTTC.

The chain recombines TRBV12-3 or TRBV12-4 with TRBJ2-3; 8 bases map to TRBD2. The end of the DNA is better explained by TRBJ2-7, so the J call may be wrong. This CDR3 contains 14 residues. CDR3 coding DNA: TGTGCCAGCAGTTTGGGCGGGAGGCCAAGCGAGCAGTACTTC. Translated, it gives CASSLGGRPSEQYF.